This T cell receptor (beta chain) came from a study of blood T cell repertoires in COVID-19. Generated by immunoSEQ multiplex PCR, the TCRdb table keeps only in-frame clones and is missing some. The sample holds over 130,000 clones; roughly 85% are singletons and the top ten take roughly 3.3%. The clonotype was recovered from a man between 65 and 85 years old with acute or convalescent COVID-19. Sequenced sample: peripheral blood.

The CDR3 loop is CASSFAAPGEQFF. DNA for the CDR3: TGTGCCAGCAGCTTCGCAGCTCCGGGTGAGCAGTTCTTC. The V gene is TRBV5-5, the J gene TRBJ2-1; D unresolved. V lost 2 bases and J lost 9, with 12 bases in between. The CDR3 has 13 amino acids. CDR1 SGHKS and CDR2 YYEKEE come from the germline V gene (reference sequence).